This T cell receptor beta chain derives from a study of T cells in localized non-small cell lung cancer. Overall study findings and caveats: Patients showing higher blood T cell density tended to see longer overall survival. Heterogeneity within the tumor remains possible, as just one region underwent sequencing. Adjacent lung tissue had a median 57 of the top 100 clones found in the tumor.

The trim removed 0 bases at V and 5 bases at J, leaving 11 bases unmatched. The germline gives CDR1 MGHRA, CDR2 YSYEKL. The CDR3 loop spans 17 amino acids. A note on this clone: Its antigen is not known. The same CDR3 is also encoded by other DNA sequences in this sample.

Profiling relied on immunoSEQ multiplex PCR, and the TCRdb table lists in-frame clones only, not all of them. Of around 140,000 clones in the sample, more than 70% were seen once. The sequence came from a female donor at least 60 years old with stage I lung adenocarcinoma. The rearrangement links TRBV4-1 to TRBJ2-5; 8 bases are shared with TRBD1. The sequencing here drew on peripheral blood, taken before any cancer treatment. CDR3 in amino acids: CASSQDPPGGVLETQYF. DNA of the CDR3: TGCGCCAGCAGCCAAGATCCGCCAGGGGGCGTGCTGGAGACCCAGTACTTC.